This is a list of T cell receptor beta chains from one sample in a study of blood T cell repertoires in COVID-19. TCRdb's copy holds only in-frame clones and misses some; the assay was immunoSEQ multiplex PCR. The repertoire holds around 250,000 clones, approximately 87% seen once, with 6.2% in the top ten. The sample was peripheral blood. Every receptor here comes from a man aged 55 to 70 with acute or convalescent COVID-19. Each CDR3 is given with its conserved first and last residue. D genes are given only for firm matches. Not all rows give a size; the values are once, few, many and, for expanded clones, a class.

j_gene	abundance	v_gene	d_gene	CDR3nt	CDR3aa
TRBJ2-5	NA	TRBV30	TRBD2	TGTGCCTGGAGTGTACGGGGGGGGCGAGTTGAGACCCAGTACTTC	CAWSVRGGRVETQYF
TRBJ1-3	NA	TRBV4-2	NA	TGTGCCAGCAGCCAAGGCCCCACCACAGGCCTCTCTGGAAACACCATATATTTT	CASSQGPTTGLSGNTIYF
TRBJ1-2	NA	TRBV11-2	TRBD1	TGTGCCAGCAGCCTGACGACAGGGCCCTATGGCTACACCTTC	CASSLTTGPYGYTF
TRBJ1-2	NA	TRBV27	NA	TGTGCCAGCAGACGGGACAACTCTCTCACCTTC	CASRRDNSLTF
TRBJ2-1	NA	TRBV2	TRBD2	TGTGCCAGCAGTGAAGCACGGGCTAGCGGGAGCTTTAACAATGAGCAGTTCTTC	CASSEARASGSFNNEQFF
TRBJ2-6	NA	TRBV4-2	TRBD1	TGTGCCAGCAGCCCCGCAGGGGGCCCTGGGGCCAACGTCCTGACTTTC	CASSPAGGPGANVLTF
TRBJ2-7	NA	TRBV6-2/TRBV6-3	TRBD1	TGTGCCAGCAGCTCCAGGACAGGGGATTTCTACGAGCAGTACTTC	CASSSRTGDFYEQYF
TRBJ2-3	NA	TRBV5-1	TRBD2	TGCGCCAGCAGGGGACTAGCGGCCACAGATACGCAGTATTTT	CASRGLAATDTQYF
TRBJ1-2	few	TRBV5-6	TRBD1	TGTGCCAGCAGCTTGGCGGGACAGGGGGCCTATGGCTACACCTTC	CASSLAGQGAYGYTF
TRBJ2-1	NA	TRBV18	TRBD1	TGTGCCAGCTCACCATTCAGGGACAGTGAGCAGTTCTTC	CASSPFRDSEQFF
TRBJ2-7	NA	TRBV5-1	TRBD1	TGCGCCAGCAGCTTCGGGACAGGGATCTACGAGCAGTACTTC	CASSFGTGIYEQYF
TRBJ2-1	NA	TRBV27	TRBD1	TGTGCCAGCATCCTAAGGACAGGGTGGAGGAATGAGCAGTTCTTC	CASILRTGWRNEQFF
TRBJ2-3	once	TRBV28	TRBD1	TGTGCCAGCAGTTTAGCCAGGGGGTACGATACGCAGTATTTT	CASSLARGYDTQYF
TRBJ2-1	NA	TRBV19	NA	TGTGCCAGTAGTATAGACGGGACTGTGTACAATGAGCAGTTCTTC	CASSIDGTVYNEQFF
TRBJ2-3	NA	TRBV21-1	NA	TGTGCCAGCAGCCCCCGGTCTAGCGCCAGCACAGATACGCAGTATTTT	CASSPRSSASTDTQYF
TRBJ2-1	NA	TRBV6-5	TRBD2	TGTGCCAGCAGCTCTCGACTAGCGGGAGGGAATGAGCAGTTCTTC	CASSSRLAGGNEQFF
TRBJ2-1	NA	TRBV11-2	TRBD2	TGTGCCAGCAGCCGAGAACTAGCGGGAGGGCCTAATGAGCAGTTCTTC	CASSRELAGGPNEQFF
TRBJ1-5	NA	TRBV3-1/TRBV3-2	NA	TGTGCCAGCAGCTTCACTCCACAGCCCCAGCATTTT	CASSFTPQPQHF
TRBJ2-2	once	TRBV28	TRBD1	TGTGCCAGCAGTCGATCGGGACAGGGGAGTTTCACCGGGGAGCTGTTTTTT	CASSRSGQGSFTGELFF
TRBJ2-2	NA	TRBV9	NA	TGTGCCAGCAGCGACAGGGTGAACACCGGGGAGCTGTTTTTT	CASSDRVNTGELFF
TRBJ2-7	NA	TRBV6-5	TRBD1	TGTGCCAGCAGTTCCGACAGGGGGCCCTACGAGCAGTACTTC	CASSSDRGPYEQYF
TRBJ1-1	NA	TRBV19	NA	TGTGCCAGTAGCGAACAGGGTTCCACTGAAGCTTTCTTT	CASSEQGSTEAFF
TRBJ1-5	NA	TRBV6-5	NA	TGTGCCAGCAGTATGGGGAGGGGCGGTGGTCAGCCCCAGCATTTT	CASSMGRGGGQPQHF
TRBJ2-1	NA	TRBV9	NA	TGTGCCAGCAGCGTAGCTACGGGGGGCGCCGGGGAGCAGTTCTTC	CASSVATGGAGEQFF
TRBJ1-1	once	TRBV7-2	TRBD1	TGTGCCAGCAGCTTGGCGGGACAGATCAGCCCTGAAGCTTTCTTT	CASSLAGQISPEAFF
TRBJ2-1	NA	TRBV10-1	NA	TGCGCCAGCAGAAAGGGACACGCCGGTTACAATGAGCAGTTCTTC	CASRKGHAGYNEQFF
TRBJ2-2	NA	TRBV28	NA	TGTGCCAGCAGCCGCAGGGATTACCTGGGAATGGGGGAGCTGTTTTTT	CASSRRDYLGMGELFF
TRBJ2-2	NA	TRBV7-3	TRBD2	TGTGCCAGCGCTCAACGAGGGCTAGCGGGAGGAAGAGGCGGGGAGCTGTTTTTT	CASAQRGLAGGRGGELFF